This T cell receptor (beta chain) is drawn from a study of cytomegalovirus exposure and HLA in healthy donors. The study sampled nominally healthy donors, though unrecorded immune exposures were likely. The CDR3 spans 14 residues. Germline lookup yields CDR1 SGHTA and CDR2 FQGNSA. V shed 3 bases, J shed 4 bases, and the junction held 2 bases outside the gene matches. Use of 60 Vbeta and 13 Jbeta primers characterized the PCR. The method was immunoSEQ multiplex PCR; TCRdb's version includes in-frame clones alone and lacks a portion of them. The sample carries about 140,000 clones, about three quarters recorded once.

The chain joins TRBV7-2 to TRBJ2-2; 7 bases align to TRBD1. The receptor's source is a man in his forties in good health and CMV-seronegative. Sequenced input: PBMCs. CDR3 sequence (DNA): TGTGCCAGCAGCTTTACAGGGGTCACCGGGGAGCTGTTTTTT. Protein sequence: CASSFTGVTGELFF.